This T cell receptor beta chain was identified in a study of CD8+CD57+ T cells in acquired aplastic anemia (dated by TCRdb to the late 2010s). In the study overall: A mean of approximately 2.9 ug of DNA, ranging from about 0.2 to 27.4 ug, was extracted from sorted CD4+ and CD8+ cells. Healthy donor samples averaged approximately 10 million reads for CD4+ and under 14 million for CD8+ cells.

Genomic DNA was used as template for profiling of TCR beta VDJ combinations and CDR3 sequences. TCR repertoire sequencing was run on an Illumina HiSeq 2000. Processing in the source paper ran as follows. Repertoire assessment relied on Simpson's diversity index, CDR3 size and DJ length profiles, and TRBV/TRBJ rearrangement plots. The immunodominant clone was defined as the most abundant DNA sequence in deep sequencing data. CDR3 amino acid sequences were checked for sharing across subjects and were also compared against the VDJdb database and published repertoires. TCRdb reworked the public reads: Q25 trimming with fastp, MiXCR clone assembly, productive beta chains retained. Each CDR3 protein gets just one entry, which takes the most common genes and DNA from the rows behind it. TCRdb's processing, not the authors' own work, is the source of the V and J calls. This sample holds 150,000 to 200,000 distinct CDR3 sequences; 55% to 80% were observed only once. The ten top clones hold less than 55% of the sample.

What the authors observed across the whole study: CD8+ Simpson's diversity did not differ significantly between patients and healthy controls (P=0.060). Around 27 CD8+ CDR3 sequences were found to be shared between patients and controls, but these sequences appeared to be highly expressed in patients and within the immunodominant clones of the patients.

Looking up the germline V gene yields CDR1 SNHLY and CDR2 FYNNEI. The germline V and J ends show losses of 6 bases and 7 bases respectively, and no gene match explains 11 bases of the junction. The CDR3 has 15 amino acids, counting the end cysteine and phenylalanine. Only the CDR3 part of the read is kept: 45 bases, read in frame from the first base. With respect to this clonotype: This receptor's antigen is unknown. The sample holds no much larger clone one base away, and base qualities are not on file.

In this study, sorted CD4+ and CD8+ T cells from the blood of healthy subjects and of severe aplastic anemia patients had their TCR repertoires deep-sequenced. Ficoll-Paque density gradient centrifugation was used to isolate peripheral blood mononuclear cells. Before DNA extraction, CD4+ and CD8+ T cells were sorted with FACS or magnetic beads. This chain joins TRBV2 to TRBJ2-1, and TRBD2 aligns with 8 junction nucleotides. The clonotype was recovered from a human donor in good health. The sequencing input was sorted CD4+, CD8+, or CD8+CD57+ T cells (not recorded which) from PBMCs. The base sequence is TGTGCCAGCAGCTCCGGGACTAGGTCGGTGAATGAGCAGTTCTTC. Translation gives CASSSGTRSVNEQFF.